The rows below give T cell receptor beta chains drawn from one sample of a study of blood T cell repertoires in COVID-19. Only in-frame clones appear in the TCRdb table, and some are missing; sequencing was by immunoSEQ multiplex PCR. The sample lists around 220,000 clones; over 75% were seen once. Sequencing was performed on peripheral blood. The origin of the receptors is a man in his forties or fifties with acute or convalescent COVID-19. CDR3s include the opening cysteine and the closing phenylalanine or tryptophan. A D gene is named only where the DNA matches it firmly. Rows give clone size only sometimes, using once, few, many, or a class for an expanded clone.

TRBV5-1,TRBD1,.,TRBJ2-7,CASSLGWDRGHEQYF,TGCGCCAGCAGCTTGGGGTGGGACAGGGGCCACGAGCAGTACTTC
TRBV5-1,.,.,TRBJ2-1,CASSLLSPNNEQFF,TGCGCCAGCAGCTTGCTGAGCCCAAACAATGAGCAGTTCTTC
TRBV6-5,.,once,TRBJ1-5,CASRGGSGQPQHF,TGTGCCAGCAGGGGGGGTTCCGGTCAGCCCCAGCATTTT
TRBV18,.,.,TRBJ2-5,CASSPGGEETQYF,TGTGCCAGCTCACCGGGAGGAGAAGAGACCCAGTACTTC
TRBV7-8,.,.,TRBJ2-5,CASSFPGQETQYF,TGTGCCAGCAGCTTCCCAGGTCAGGAGACCCAGTACTTC
TRBV19,.,.,TRBJ2-6,CASSFGRIPAGVLTF,TGTGCCAGTAGTTTCGGACGGATTCCGGCGGGCGTCCTGACTTTC
TRBV2,.,.,TRBJ1-2,CASLVGGVYGYTF,TGTGCCAGCTTAGTCGGAGGGGTGTATGGCTACACCTTC
TRBV7-9,.,many,TRBJ2-2,CASTTRVNTGELFF,TGTGCCAGCACCACTAGAGTGAACACCGGGGAGCTGTTTTTT
TRBV18,TRBD1,.,TRBJ1-1,CASSPGQDTEAFF,TGTGCCAGCTCACCCGGACAGGACACTGAAGCTTTCTTT
TRBV5-1,.,.,TRBJ2-3,CASSLSAGTFTDTQYF,TGCGCCAGCAGCTTGTCGGCAGGAACCTTCACAGATACGCAGTATTTT
TRBV11-2,.,.,TRBJ1-3,CASSAGASGNTIYF,TGTGCCAGCAGCGCAGGGGCGTCTGGAAACACCATATATTTT
TRBV12-3/TRBV12-4,.,.,TRBJ1-2,CASSQGLGYTF,TGTGCCAGCAGCCAGGGGTTAGGCTACACCTTC
TRBV5-1,.,.,TRBJ2-3,CASSQDSPGTDTQYF,TGCGCCAGCAGCCAGGACAGTCCGGGAACAGATACGCAGTATTTT
TRBV19,.,.,TRBJ1-2,CASNSDRQGVYGYTF,TGTGCCAGTAACTCTGACAGGCAGGGTGTCTATGGCTACACCTTC
TRBV7-6,TRBD1,.,TRBJ1-5,CASSRRTGGLQPQHF,TGTGCCAGCAGCCGGAGGACAGGGGGCCTTCAGCCCCAGCATTTT
TRBV14,TRBD1,many,TRBJ1-5,CASSPRQGDGNQPQHF,TGTGCCAGCAGCCCGAGACAGGGGGATGGCAATCAGCCCCAGCATTTT
TRBV11-3,.,.,TRBJ2-1,CASSLGSSYNEQFF,TGTGCCAGCAGCTTAGGGAGCTCCTACAATGAGCAGTTCTTC
TRBV7-8,.,.,TRBJ1-3,CASSPRGPSSGNTIYF,TGTGCCAGCAGCCCCCGAGGCCCGAGCTCTGGAAACACCATATATTTT
TRBV3-1/TRBV3-2,.,few,TRBJ2-7,CASSRLGEQYF,TGTGCCAGCAGCCGACTAGGGGAGCAGTACTTC
TRBV7-6,TRBD1,once,TRBJ1-4,CASSYGQAGGNEKLFF,TGTGCCAGCAGCTACGGACAGGCGGGGGGTAATGAAAAACTGTTTTTT
TRBV4-1,TRBD1,.,TRBJ1-4,CASSQAPGQGNEKLFF,TGCGCCAGCAGCCAAGCCCCGGGACAGGGTAATGAAAAACTGTTTTTT
TRBV12-3/TRBV12-4,.,.,TRBJ1-4,CASSDLEKLFF,TGTGCCAGCAGTGACTTGGAAAAACTGTTTTTT
TRBV7-9,.,few,TRBJ1-2,CASSPLQGNNGYTF,TGTGCCAGCAGCCCTCTACAGGGAAACAATGGCTACACCTTC
TRBV6-5,.,.,TRBJ2-7,CASTKMAEKSYEQYF,TGTGCCAGCACCAAAATGGCAGAAAAATCCTACGAGCAGTACTTC
TRBV6-5,TRBD1,.,TRBJ1-2,CAIRQGFYGYTF,TGTGCCATCCGACAGGGGTTCTATGGCTACACCTTC
TRBV6-5,.,.,TRBJ1-6,CASSSVQASSPLHF,TGTGCCAGCAGCTCAGTGCAGGCCTCCTCACCCCTCCACTTT
TRBV14,TRBD1,.,TRBJ1-6,CASSPGSVRGTSPLHF,TGTGCCAGCAGCCCGGGAAGCGTCAGGGGGACTTCACCCCTCCACTTT